Below, 32 T cell receptor beta chains from the same sample are listed, as sequenced in a study of early T cells in non-severe SARS-CoV-2 infection. Via MiXCR, TCRdb re-called the 5' RACE reads, giving one row per CDR3 protein. There are 60,000 to 65,000 distinct CDR3 sequences in the sample; about 9.9% occur only once, and over 1% lies in the top ten. The sample was whole blood. Every receptor here comes from an adult who was a healthcare worker with PCR-confirmed SARS-CoV-2 infection or an uninfected control (not recorded which).

This chain uses TRBV7-9 with TRBJ2-7; D may correspond to TRBD1 or TRBD2 (5 bases each). The germline V gene encodes CDR1 SEHNR and CDR2 FQNEAQ (reference sequence). The CDR3 sequence is 16 residues long. V was pared by 8 bases and J by 0 bases, with 20 bases between. The CDR3 DNA sequence: TGTGCCAGCTTAGCGAGACGACAGCGCAACTCCTACGAGCAGTACGTC. Its translation: CASLARRQRNSYEQYV.

The chain combines TRBV19 with TRBJ2-1, with 8 bases aligning to TRBD2. Germline V lookup: CDR1 LNHDA, CDR2 SQIVND (reference sequence). J gave up 0 bases and V 6 bases, and 13 bases lay outside the gene matches. The CDR3 consists of 18 residues. CDR3 DNA: TGTGCCAGTAGGACCTTGGGGGGGACTAGGGGCTCCTACAATGAGCAGTTCTTC. Its translation is CASRTLGGTRGSYNEQFF.

The V and J genes are TRBV27 and TRBJ1-2, with D possibly being TRBD1 (5 bases). Trimming cost V 0 bases and J 5 bases, with 10 bases left between them. Germline V gene sequence: CDR1 MNHEY, CDR2 SMNVEV (reference sequence). This CDR3 is built from 14 residues. The CDR3 protein is CASSLSGRGYGYTF. DNA for the CDR3: TGTGCCAGCAGTTTATCGGGGAGGGGATATGGCTACACCTTC.

In this sample, this clonotype turned up a few times. CDR3 bases: TGTGCCAGTAGTATTTGGACAGGGGCAGATACGCAGTATTTT. It codes for CASSIWTGADTQYF. The V gene is TRBV19, the J gene TRBJ2-3; 9 bases agree with TRBD1. CDR3 size: 14 residues. In germline, CDR1 is LNHDA, CDR2 SQIVND (reference sequence). The junction had 2 bases not matched to a gene; V was cut back by 3 bases and J by 4 bases.

V usage is TRBV9 and J usage is TRBJ1-4, with D perhaps TRBD1 (6 bases). Deletions cut 0 bases from V and 8 bases from J, with 11 bases between. The CDR3 is 14 residues long. Germline V gene data show CDR1 as SGDLS and CDR2 as YYNGEE. The CDR3 nucleotides are TGTGCCAGCAGCGTAGACGGGGGCGACGAAAAACTGTTTTTT. Translated: CASSVDGGDEKLFF. The entire variable domain, with the rest obtained from reference TRBV9 and TRBJ1-4, is as follows: DSGVTQTPKHLITATGQRVTLRCSPRSGDLSVYWYQQSLDQGLQFLIQYYNGEERAKGNILERFSAQQFPDLHSELNLSSLELGDSALYFCASSVDGGDEKLFFGSGTQLSVL.

This clonotype was recorded a few times. V usage is TRBV13 and J usage is TRBJ2-2; D may correspond to TRBD1 or TRBD2 (5 bases each). Germline lookup yields CDR1 PRHDT and CDR2 FYEKMQ (reference sequence). Trimming shortened V by 5 bases and J by 4 bases, and 17 bases separated the two germline ends. This CDR3 region has 16 residues. In DNA form, the CDR3 reads TGTGCCAGCAGCCCGGGACCCTCCCTGGTCACCGGGGAGCTGTTTTTT. Its protein is CASSPGPSLVTGELFF.

This clonotype came up many times. This chain links TRBV9 with TRBJ1-4, with 8 bases that match TRBD1. This CDR3 region has 15 residues. V trimming: 4 bases; J trimming: 8 bases; junction bases outside the gene matches: 10. The V gene's germline CDR1 is SGDLS and CDR2 YYNGEE. The CDR3 loop is CASSRDRRLFEKLFF. In DNA form, the CDR3 reads TGTGCCAGCAGCCGGGACAGGCGACTCTTCGAAAAACTGTTTTTT. The full variable domain, its missing parts supplied by reference TRBV9 and TRBJ1-4, is DSGVTQTPKHLITATGQRVTLRCSPRSGDLSVYWYQQSLDQGLQFLIQYYNGEERAKGNILERFSAQQFPDLHSELNLSSLELGDSALYFCASSRDRRLFEKLFFGSGTQLSVL.

This clonotype was detected many times. The chain links TRBV5-6 to TRBJ1-3; D unresolved. CDR1 SGHDT and CDR2 YYEEEE come from the germline V gene. V lost 3 bases to trimming and J lost 4 bases, with 8 bases between them. The CDR3 sequence is 13 residues long. The CDR3 coding sequence is TGTGCCAGCAGCTCGGTCCGAGGAAACACCATATATTTT. This codes for CASSSVRGNTIYF.

The V call is TRBV6-6, the J call TRBJ2-2; the match to TRBD1 covers 10 bases. V lost 6 bases, J lost 4 bases, and 5 bases stayed unmatched. CDR1 MNHNY and CDR2 SVGAGI come from the germline V gene (reference sequence). This CDR3 spans 15 amino acids. CDR3 in DNA: TGTGCCAGCAGCCCTAGACAGGGGGCCACCGGGGAGCTGTTTTTT. As protein: CASSPRQGATGELFF.

This clonotype came up a few times. V gene TRBV20-1 combines with J gene TRBJ1-1; TRBD1 might be the D (5 bases). V dropped 0 bases and J dropped 6 bases, with 8 bases sitting between them. The germline CDR1 and CDR2 sequences are DFQATT and SNEGSKA (reference sequence). The CDR3 has 12 residues. The CDR3 loop is CSARDMGAEAFF. The CDR3 nucleotides are TGCAGTGCTAGAGATATGGGGGCTGAAGCTTTCTTT.

This clonotype was recorded at least ten times. The gene calls are TRBV3-1 and TRBJ2-3, with D uncertain. The CDR3 sequence is 16 residues long. Trimming left V 3 bases short and J 0 bases short, with 13 bases between. Germline loops: CDR1 LGHDT, CDR2 YNNKEL (reference sequence). The CDR3 bases are TGTGCCAGCAGCCACTACAGACTCCCTAGCACAGATACGCAGTATTTT. It yields the protein CASSHYRLPSTDTQYF.

This clonotype occurred many times. The chain uses TRBV28 and TRBJ2-7, with D uncertain. The V gene lost 6 bases and the J gene lost 3 bases, with 6 bases spanning the gap. Germline V gene data show CDR1 as MDHEN and CDR2 as SYDVKM. The CDR3 spans 11 residues. The CDR3 nucleotides are TGTGCCAGCAGCAGGTACTACGAGCAGTACGTC. It translates to CASSRYYEQYV.

This clonotype was counted between two and nine times. The CDR3: CSVLTGRNQPQHF. The CDR3 DNA reads TGCAGCGTTTTAACAGGGCGCAATCAGCCCCAGCATTTT. The chain joins TRBV29-1 to TRBJ1-5; D is perhaps TRBD1 (6 bases). CDR3 length equals 13 residues. V was clipped by 5 bases and J by 2 bases, with 10 bases between them. Germline CDR1 and CDR2: SQVTM and ANQGSEA.

This clonotype was picked up a small number of times. V and J are TRBV2 and TRBJ2-2, with 7 bases that match TRBD2. This CDR3 spans 15 amino acids. Germline CDR1 SNHLY, CDR2 FYNNEI. Trimming cost V 6 bases and J 4 bases; bases outside gene matches: 8. CDR3 in amino acids: CASRTRGGATGELFF. DNA for the CDR3: TGTGCCAGCAGAACCCGCGGGGGAGCCACCGGGGAGCTGTTTTTT.

Comment on this clonotype: Mismatch with germline at one junction end may stem from a read error. The CDR3 nucleotides are TGTGCCAGCTGCGACGGGACGGGGAATGAAAAACTGTTTTTT. The encoded protein is CASCDGTGNEKLFF. The V and J genes are TRBV5-1 and TRBJ1-4; possibly TRBD1 for D (5 bases). Looked up from germline, CDR1 is SGHRS and CDR2 is YFSETQ. The CDR3 loop spans 14 amino acids.

This chain joins TRBV5-1 and TRBJ2-4, with 9 bases identical to TRBD2. The V gene's germline CDR1 is SGHRS and CDR2 YFSETQ. The CDR3 is 15 amino acids. Trimming removed 2 bases from V and 2 bases from J; junction bases left unmatched: 2. The CDR3, as DNA: TGCGCCAGCAGCTTCAGCGGGGGGTCCAAAAACATTCAGTACTTC. Amino acids: CASSFSGGSKNIQYF.

This clonotype was recorded a few times. The V and J genes are TRBV6-6 and TRBJ1-1; unclear D gene. V gave up 7 bases and J gave up 5 bases, with 8 bases separating them. Germline V gene sequence: CDR1 MNHNY, CDR2 SVGAGI (reference sequence). This CDR3 has 11 residues. CDR3 bases: TGTGCCAGCAATGAAGGGACTGAAGCTTTCTTT. As protein: CASNEGTEAFF.

Only a few counts were recorded for this clonotype. The chain recombines TRBV21-1 with TRBJ2-7; the table names TRBD1, a call not compared with the DNA. TRBV21-1 is tagged as a pseudogene. CDR3 length: 15 residues. This CDR3 is CASRTNGRGVHEQYV. CDR3 nucleotide sequence: TGTGCCAGCAGGACAAACGGCAGGGGTGTCCACGAGCAGTACGTC.

The rearrangement uses TRBV6-1 and TRBJ1-2; the D gene is possibly TRBD1 (6 bases). V was clipped by 4 bases and J by 8 bases, with 11 bases between them. The CDR3 length is 12 residues. CDR1 and CDR2 from the germline V gene are MNHNS and SASEGT. CDR3 loop: CASSGTDRGYTF. The CDR3 nucleotides are TGTGCCAGCAGTGGGACAGACCGGGGCTACACCTTC.

This clonotype was counted a few times. V gene TRBV5-4 combines with J gene TRBJ2-2, with a weak D call TRBD2 (7 bases). The CDR3 sequence is 15 residues long. Germline CDR1 and CDR2: SGHNT and YYREEE (reference sequence). V dropped 3 bases and J dropped 3 bases, with 12 bases sitting between them. DNA of the CDR3: TGTGCCAGCAGCTGGGGGGGCGCGGACACCGGGGAGCTGTTTTTT. Its protein is CASSWGGADTGELFF. The full variable domain, with the rest looked up from reference TRBV5-4 and TRBJ2-2, is ETGVTQSPTHLIKTRGQQVTLRCSSQSGHNTVSWYQQALGQGPQFIFQYYREEENGRGNFPPRFSGLQFPNYSSELNVNALELDDSALYLCASSWGGADTGELFFGEGSRLTVL.

In its sample, this clonotype was seen many times. The chain carries TRBV11-2 and TRBJ2-5, with D unresolved. This CDR3 is 11 amino acids long. Germline lookup yields CDR1 SGHAT and CDR2 FQNNGV. The V gene lost 2 bases and the J gene lost 4 bases, with 2 bases spanning the gap. The CDR3 DNA sequence: TGTGCCAGCAGCTTATCAGAGACCCAGTACTTC. Translating it yields CASSLSETQYF.

CDR3 nucleotide sequence: TGCGCCAGCAGCTTGTCGGCGGCGAGCACAGATACGCAGTATTTT. The encoded protein is CASSLSAASTDTQYF. This chain joins TRBV5-1 and TRBJ2-3, with D unclear. Germline CDR1 and CDR2: SGHRS and YFSETQ. The CDR3 covers 15 residues. With 1 base removed from V and 0 bases from J, the gap between germline ends came to 9 bases.

This clonotype was counted a few times. The chain employs TRBV27 and TRBJ1-2, with D maybe TRBD1 (5 bases). With 2 bases removed from V and 4 bases from J, the gap between germline ends came to 8 bases. The CDR3 consists of 13 residues. CDR1 and CDR2 from the germline V gene are MNHEY and SMNVEV (reference sequence). As DNA, the CDR3 is TGTGCCAGCAGTTTACGGGGGAGCTATGGCTACACCTTC. Protein sequence: CASSLRGSYGYTF.

This clonotype occurred a few times. The chain joins TRBV10-3 to TRBJ2-7; D assignment may be TRBD1 or TRBD2 (6 bases each). The CDR3 spans 12 residues. V gave up 3 bases and J gave up 5 bases, with 8 bases separating them. Germline CDR1 ENHRY, CDR2 SYGVKD. CDR3: CAISEGGNEQYV. The CDR3 DNA reads as TGTGCCATCAGTGAAGGGGGGAACGAGCAGTACGTC.

This clonotype occurred a few times. The gene calls are TRBV2 and TRBJ1-2; the D is unclear. CDR3 length: 16 amino acids. Germline CDR1 is SNHLY and CDR2 is FYNNEI. V dropped 5 bases and J dropped 4 bases, with 20 bases sitting between them. In nucleotides, the CDR3 is TGTGCCAGCAGTCGCCGGGCCACTGGAGCCCCCTATGGCTACACCTTC. Translation gives CASSRRATGAPYGYTF.

This chain connects TRBV12-3 or TRBV12-4 to TRBJ1-5; 7 bases map to TRBD1. The CDR3 loop spans 14 amino acids. J gave up 7 bases and V 1 base, and 4 bases lay outside the gene matches. The CDR3: CASSLGQGGQPQHF. The CDR3 nucleotides are TGTGCCAGCAGTTTAGGACAGGGCGGCCAGCCCCAGCATTTT.

The table lists this clonotype with many counts. The chain carries TRBV11-2 and TRBJ1-6, with 7 nucleotides matching TRBD1. CDR3 length equals 15 residues. CDR1 and CDR2 from the germline V gene are SGHAT and FQNNGV. Trimming removed 0 bases from V and 10 bases from J; junction bases left unmatched: 6. As DNA, the CDR3 is TGTGCCAGCAGCTTAGATGGGACAGCCTTGTCACCCCTCCACTTT. Its protein is CASSLDGTALSPLHF.

CDR3 region: CSVSWAGDTGELFF. CDR3 coding DNA: TGCAGCGTTAGCTGGGCAGGGGACACCGGGGAGCTGTTTTTT. The chain employs TRBV29-1 and TRBJ2-2; possibly TRBD1 for D (6 bases). This CDR3 region has 14 residues. V dropped 5 bases and J dropped 3 bases, with 13 bases sitting between them. Germline V gene sequence: CDR1 SQVTM, CDR2 ANQGSEA.

This clonotype was picked up many times. The chain combines TRBV10-3 with TRBJ1-2; D is unresolved. The CDR3 consists of 12 residues. V was clipped by 4 bases and J by 7 bases, with 10 bases between them. Germline CDR1 reads ENHRY; CDR2 reads SYGVKD. The chain's CDR3 is CAISGGSAGYTF. The DNA of the CDR3 is TGTGCCATCAGTGGGGGTTCGGCTGGCTACACCTTC.

V and J are TRBV7-9 and TRBJ2-7; D may correspond to TRBD1 or TRBD2 (6 bases each). With 5 bases removed from V and 0 bases from J, the gap between germline ends came to 14 bases. This CDR3 is 15 amino acids long. Germline V gives CDR1 SEHNR, CDR2 FQNEAQ (reference sequence). The DNA for the CDR3 is TGTGCCAGCAGCCCCAATACGGGGGCCTCCTACGAGCAGTACGTC. This sequence encodes CASSPNTGASYEQYV.

The chain joins TRBV6-6 to TRBJ2-3; the D is unclear. This CDR3 has 13 amino acids. Trimming removed 2 bases from V and 4 bases from J, with 7 bases in between. CDR1 MNHNY and CDR2 SVGAGI come from the germline V gene (reference sequence). CDR3 DNA: TGTGCCAGCAGTTACGTTGCAGCAGATACGCAGTATTTT. Translated, it gives CASSYVAADTQYF.

V gene TRBV12-3 or TRBV12-4 combines with J gene TRBJ2-3; D is unclear. The V end lost 6 bases, the J end lost 4 bases, and 11 bases lay between the germline ends. The length of the CDR3 is 13 residues. The CDR3 DNA follows: TGTGCCAGCAGACGAGCATGGGCAGATACGCAGTATTTT. Translating it yields CASRRAWADTQYF.